These 4 T cell receptor beta chains originate from one sample sequenced in a study of blood T cell repertoires in COVID-19. TCRdb's table, derived via immunoSEQ multiplex PCR, lists solely in-frame clones and lacks some. Of over 80,000 clones listed, about 90% are singletons. Sequencing was carried out using peripheral blood. The receptors originated from a human donor in a cohort sampled during active COVID-19.

The chain recombines TRBV7-2 with TRBJ2-7, with a weak D call TRBD2 (6 bases). Germline lookup yields CDR1 SGHTA and CDR2 FQGNSA. CDR3 length: 15 amino acids. Trimming took off 1 base at V and 0 bases at J, with 10 bases between the two ends. CDR3 sequence: CASSLVADASYEQYF. The CDR3 nucleotides are TGTGCCAGCAGCTTAGTAGCGGATGCCTCCTACGAGCAGTACTTC.

This rearrangement joins TRBV29-1 to TRBJ2-7; D is uncertain. Per the germline V gene, CDR1 is SQVTM and CDR2 is ANQGSEA. CDR3 length: 14 residues. Trimming removed 3 bases at V and 6 bases at J, with 18 bases between. The CDR3 DNA follows: TGCAGCGTTGATCGGCCAGACAACTTATCCGAGCAGTACTTC. Residues: CSVDRPDNLSEQYF.

This rearrangement joins TRBV7-3 to TRBJ1-1, with D unclear. CDR1 and CDR2 from the germline V gene are SGHTA and FQGTGA. V lost 3 bases and J lost 0, with 11 bases in between. This CDR3 has 15 residues. CDR3: CASSFNHNMNTEAFF. For the CDR3, the DNA is TGTGCCAGCAGCTTTAACCATAACATGAACACTGAAGCTTTCTTT. Based on the CDR3 plus reference TRBV7-3 and TRBJ1-1, the full variable domain is GAGVSQTPSNKVTEKGKYVELRCDPISGHTALYWYRQSLGQGPEFLIYFQGTGAADDSGLPNDRFFAVRPEGSVSTLKIQRTERGDSAVYLCASSFNHNMNTEAFFGQGTRLTVV.

The rearrangement uses TRBV12-3 or TRBV12-4 and TRBJ2-5, with D possibly being TRBD1 (6 bases). V gave up 7 bases and J gave up 7 bases, with 16 bases separating them. CDR3 length equals 13 residues. DNA of the CDR3: TGTGCCAGCACTCTAGAGGGGGAAGGGACCCAGTACTTC. The encoded protein is CASTLEGEGTQYF.